The 29 T cell receptor beta chains below come from one sample, sequenced in a study of blood T cell repertoires in COVID-19. Assay used: immunoSEQ multiplex PCR; TCRdb lists only in-frame clones, some missing. The top ten clones hold about a tenth of a sample with approximately 75,000 clones, roughly 85% of them seen once. The sequencing input was peripheral blood. These receptors originate from a woman of 80 years or more with acute or convalescent COVID-19.

V gene TRBV6-2 or TRBV6-3 combines with J gene TRBJ1-6; TRBD1 aligns across 11 bases. Trimming removed 7 bases from V and 7 bases from J; junction bases left unmatched: 9. Germline CDR1 MNHEY, CDR2 SVGEGT. The length of the CDR3 is 16 residues. CDR3 sequence reads: CASNPGQGVENSPLHF. CDR3 DNA sequence: TGTGCCAGCAACCCGGGACAGGGGGTAGAGAATTCACCCCTCCACTTT.

The rearrangement links TRBV14 to TRBJ1-3; D might be TRBD1 (5 bases). The germline CDR1 and CDR2 sequences are SGHDN and FVKESK. The CDR3 extends over 16 amino acids. With 4 bases removed from V and 0 bases from J, the gap between germline ends came to 13 bases. The CDR3 DNA is TGTGCCAGCAGCCTCCAGACAGCTAGCTCTGGAAACACCATATATTTT. Amino acids: CASSLQTASSGNTIYF. Supplemented by reference TRBV14 and TRBJ1-3, the full variable domain reads EAGVTQFPSHSVIEKGQTVTLRCDPISGHDNLYWYRRVMGKEIKFLLHFVKESKQDESGMPNNRFLAERTGGTYSTLKVQPAELEDSGVYFCASSLQTASSGNTIYFGEGSWLTVV.

The chain is built from TRBV3-1 (or the pseudogene TRBV3-2) and TRBJ2-5; TRBD1 agrees at 8 bases. Germline CDR1 and CDR2: LGHDT and YNNKEL (reference sequence). This CDR3 comprises 17 residues. The ends lost 5 bases at V and 2 bases at J; junction bases unmatched: 13. The DNA of the CDR3 is TGTGCCAGCAGCACCCGACGACAGGGGCCGGTTCAAGAGACCCAGTACTTC. Translated, it gives CASSTRRQGPVQETQYF.

V is TRBV6-6 and J is TRBJ1-1; perhaps TRBD1 as D (6 bases). Germline assignment: CDR1 MNHNY and CDR2 SVGAGI (reference sequence). Trimming removed 0 bases from V and 5 bases from J, with 10 bases in between. This CDR3 contains 14 residues. This chain's CDR3 is CASSYSRGNTEAFF. CDR3 nucleotide sequence: TGTGCCAGCAGTTACTCGAGGGGGAATACTGAAGCTTTCTTT.

This clone was counted once. The V call is TRBV19, the J call TRBJ2-1; a possible D gene is TRBD1 (5 bases). V was shortened by 3 bases and J by 2 bases, with 11 bases between the two germline ends. The CDR3 length is 15 residues. Germline loops: CDR1 LNHDA, CDR2 SQIVND (reference sequence). The CDR3 here is CASSIIQGTYNEQFF. CDR3 nucleotides: TGTGCCAGTAGTATTATCCAGGGAACCTACAATGAGCAGTTCTTC.

V is TRBV4-2 and J is TRBJ2-7; TRBD2 aligns across 8 bases. After removal of 0 bases from V and 9 bases from J, the junction contained 10 bases not matched to a gene. CDR3 length: 15 amino acids. The V gene's germline CDR1 is LGHNA and CDR2 YNFKEQ. The CDR3 spells CASSQDPSGSYLQYF. CDR3 sequence (DNA): TGTGCCAGCAGCCAAGACCCTAGCGGGTCCTATTTGCAGTACTTC.

V gene TRBV5-1 combines with J gene TRBJ1-3; 8 bases are shared with TRBD1. V lost 3 bases, J lost 1 base, and 0 bases stayed unmatched. The CDR3 is 14 amino acids. The germline V gene encodes CDR1 SGHRS and CDR2 YFSETQ. The CDR3 loop reads CASSWTGSGNTIYF. CDR3 nucleotide sequence: TGCGCCAGCAGCTGGACAGGGTCTGGAAACACCATATATTTT.

As to this clone: This sample also contains other DNA sequences that code for the same CDR3. The J gene is TRBJ1-5, the V gene TRBV4-2; D ambiguous. The V end was cut by 0 bases, the J end by 3 bases, with 3 bases between. Germline lookup yields CDR1 LGHNA and CDR2 YNFKEQ. This CDR3 has 13 residues. CDR3 nucleotide sequence: TGTGCCAGCAGCCAAGATAACAATCAGCCCCAGCATTTT. The encoded protein is CASSQDNNQPQHF.

The chain combines TRBV7-8 with TRBJ1-5; D gene uncertain. The CDR3 totals 13 residues. Germline CDR1 and CDR2: SGHVS and FQNEAQ. V shed 1 base and J shed 4 bases, with 5 bases lying between them. The CDR3 spells CASSLGRNQPQHF. CDR3 coding DNA: TGTGCCAGCAGCTTAGGGAGGAATCAGCCCCAGCATTTT.

This chain joins TRBV12-3 or TRBV12-4 and TRBJ1-4; 7 bases fit TRBD1. The CDR3 sequence is 13 residues long. V shed 4 bases and J 7 bases; nucleotides not matched to a gene: 3. DNA for the CDR3: TGTGCCAGCAGTTGGGACAGCCGTGAAAAACTGTTTTTT. This codes for CASSWDSREKLFF.

The V gene is TRBV10-3, the J gene TRBJ1-6; tentative D call: TRBD1 (5 bases). Germline assignment: CDR1 ENHRY and CDR2 SYGVKD. The CDR3 has 15 residues. Trimming removed 4 bases at V and 7 bases at J, with 14 bases between. The chain's CDR3 is CAISGGTLFNSPLHF. The CDR3 DNA follows: TGTGCCATCAGTGGCGGGACTCTCTTCAATTCACCCCTCCACTTT.

This clone was detected only a few times. One end of the junction does not line up with germline, which may come from a read error. This sequence joins TRBV5-1 and TRBJ2-1, with TRBD1 matching over 7 bases. Germline CDR1 and CDR2: SGHRS and YFSETQ. This CDR3 has 15 amino acids. The CDR3 spells CASSLEGASHNEQFF. DNA for the CDR3: TGCGCCAGCAGCTTGGAGGGGGCCTCCCACAATGAGCAGTTCTTC.

The chain joins TRBV19 to TRBJ1-1; TRBD1 agrees at 7 bases. The CDR3 spans 14 residues. Germline V gene sequence: CDR1 LNHDA, CDR2 SQIVND (reference sequence). The V gene end was trimmed by 6 bases and the J gene end by 1 base; junction bases not matched to a gene: 5. In DNA form, the CDR3 reads TGTGCCAGTAGCCCTGGGGACAGGAACACTGAAGCTTTCTTT. Protein: CASSPGDRNTEAFF.

V usage is TRBV6-5 and J usage is TRBJ1-1, with 7 bases aligning to TRBD1. CDR1 MNHEY and CDR2 SVGAGI come from the germline V gene. Trimming removed 9 bases from V and 7 bases from J; junction bases left unmatched: 11. The CDR3 totals 13 residues. This CDR3 is CARPTGAKGEAFF. In nucleotides, the CDR3 is TGTGCCAGGCCCACAGGGGCCAAGGGTGAAGCTTTCTTT.

The chain is built from TRBV10-2 and TRBJ1-5, with TRBD1 identical over 7 bases. This CDR3 region has 15 residues. V lost 0 bases, J lost 6 bases, and 5 bases stayed unmatched. Germline V CDR1 and CDR2: WSHSY, SAAADI. The CDR3 here is CASSESSGGIQPQHF. The CDR3 coding sequence is TGCGCCAGCAGTGAGTCGTCAGGGGGGATTCAGCCCCAGCATTTT.

CDR3 in amino acids: CASSQDHRPLYNEQFF. CDR3 DNA sequence: TGTGCCAGCAGCCAAGACCACAGACCTCTCTACAATGAGCAGTTCTTC. The chain combines TRBV4-2 with TRBJ2-1; no reliable D call. The CDR3 length is 16 residues. Trimming stripped 0 bases from V and 3 bases from J, with 12 bases between. Germline CDR1 and CDR2: LGHNA and YNFKEQ.

The V and J genes are TRBV5-4 and TRBJ1-2; TRBD1 aligns across 9 bases. CDR3 length: 12 residues. The V gene's germline CDR1 is SGHNT and CDR2 YYREEE (reference sequence). The J segment lost 6 bases and the V segment lost 3 bases, leaving 0 bases of the junction unmatched. The CDR3 DNA reads as TGTGCCAGCAGCTGGGACAGGGATGGCTACACCTTC. This sequence encodes CASSWDRDGYTF. The full variable domain, in which reference TRBV5-4 and TRBJ1-2 provide the parts outside the CDR3, is ETGVTQSPTHLIKTRGQQVTLRCSSQSGHNTVSWYQQALGQGPQFIFQYYREEENGRGNFPPRFSGLQFPNYSSELNVNALELDDSALYLCASSWDRDGYTFGSGTRLTVV.

The gene calls are TRBV7-2 and TRBJ1-2; D unclear. This CDR3 is built from 14 residues. With 4 bases removed from V and 4 bases from J, the gap between germline ends came to 13 bases. Germline V gives CDR1 SGHTA, CDR2 FQGNSA. CDR3 DNA sequence: TGTGCCAGCAGCTCGACTTCGGTGGTCTATGGCTACACCTTC. It specifies CASSSTSVVYGYTF.

This chain uses TRBV7-2 with TRBJ2-2; the D gene is possibly TRBD2 (6 bases). Looked up from germline, CDR1 is SGHTA and CDR2 is FQGNSA. V was clipped by 1 base and J by 5 bases, with 11 bases between them. The CDR3 extends over 15 amino acids. CDR3: CASSLEIRGTGELFF. The DNA of the CDR3 is TGTGCCAGCAGCTTAGAAATACGGGGGACCGGGGAGCTGTTTTTT.

J is TRBJ2-5 and V is TRBV9; unclear D gene. The CDR3 extends over 15 amino acids. Germline CDR1 and CDR2: SGDLS and YYNGEE. The ends were cut back, 4 bases at V and 7 bases at J, with 20 bases in the middle. As DNA, the CDR3 is TGTGCCAGCAGCCCACAGTCGAAAGGTTCATGGACCCAGTACTTC. It yields the protein CASSPQSKGSWTQYF.

The chain is built from TRBV7-8 and TRBJ2-5; 10 nucleotides line up with TRBD1. Germline V gene data show CDR1 as SGHVS and CDR2 as FQNEAQ. Trimming cost V 7 bases and J 5 bases; bases outside gene matches: 10. The CDR3 is 15 amino acids. In DNA form, the CDR3 reads TGTGCCAGCATCAAATCCGGGACAGGGGTGGAGACCCAGTACTTC. The encoded protein is CASIKSGTGVETQYF.

This chain links TRBV29-1 with TRBJ2-3; D is ambiguous. This CDR3 spans 11 amino acids. Germline values: CDR1 SQVTM, CDR2 ANQGSEA. CDR3 DNA sequence: TGCACCGGAGAGGGCACAGATACGCAGTATTTT. Translated, it gives CTGEGTDTQYF.

This rearrangement joins TRBV19 to TRBJ2-2; 9 nucleotides align to TRBD2. CDR1 and CDR2 from the germline V gene are LNHDA and SQIVND (reference sequence). Unmatched junction bases numbered 8, after V lost 6 bases and J lost 0 bases. CDR3 length: 17 amino acids. The CDR3: CASREGAGGANTGELFF. The CDR3 DNA follows: TGTGCCAGTAGAGAGGGAGCGGGGGGAGCGAACACCGGGGAGCTGTTTTTT.

The chain is built from TRBV5-1 and TRBJ2-7; D ambiguous. The CDR3 spans 13 residues. Trimming removed 2 bases at V and 6 bases at J, with 12 bases between. The germline gives CDR1 SGHRS, CDR2 YFSETQ. Here the CDR3 reads CASSFNPTPEQYF. The CDR3 bases are TGCGCCAGCAGCTTCAACCCGACACCCGAGCAGTACTTC. The full variable domain, rest sourced from reference TRBV5-1 and TRBJ2-7, is KAGVTQTPRYLIKTRGQQVTLSCSPISGHRSVSWYQQTPGQGLQFLFEYFSETQRNKGNFPGRFSGRQFSNSRSEMNVSTLELGDSALYLCASSFNPTPEQYFGPGTRLTVT.

This chain connects TRBV14 to TRBJ2-2; 10 nucleotides agree with TRBD2. V lost 5 bases to trimming and J lost 6 bases; unmatched junction nucleotides: 6. CDR1 and CDR2 (germline): SGHDN, FVKESK. This CDR3 has 15 residues. In DNA, the CDR3 is TGTGCCAGCAGCACCCTAGCGGGGGTCGCCGGGGAGCTGTTTTTT. It encodes CASSTLAGVAGELFF.

J is TRBJ1-1 and V is TRBV9; 9 nucleotides match TRBD1. Germline V gene sequence: CDR1 SGDLS, CDR2 YYNGEE. This CDR3 has 14 amino acids. V lost 3 bases, J lost 2 bases, and 2 bases stayed unmatched. The DNA for the CDR3 is TGTGCCAGCAGCGACAGGGGGCTAAACACTGAAGCTTTCTTT. It translates to CASSDRGLNTEAFF.

The chain recombines TRBV19 with TRBJ2-6; D call uncertain. The CDR3 spans 15 residues. V lost 5 bases to trimming and J lost 1 base, with 9 bases between them. The V gene's germline CDR1 is LNHDA and CDR2 SQIVND (reference sequence). CDR3 coding DNA: TGTGCCAGTAGTCTTCTGAGTTCTGGGGCCAACGTCCTGACTTTC. It yields the protein CASSLLSSGANVLTF.

The chain joins TRBV5-6 to TRBJ2-5, with D unclear. Between the trimmed V and J ends, which lost 1 base and 4 bases, there was a span of 14 bases. The CDR3 has 15 residues. Germline CDR1 reads SGHDT; CDR2 reads YYEEEE. The CDR3 sequence: CASSLRRLGGETQYF. Here the CDR3 DNA reads TGTGCCAGCAGCTTGAGAAGACTCGGCGGAGAGACCCAGTACTTC.

The gene calls are TRBV7-2 and TRBJ2-7, with 7 bases lining up with TRBD1. The CDR3 has 13 amino acids. Germline V lookup: CDR1 SGHTA, CDR2 FQGNSA. Losses at the gene ends were 1 base for V and 5 bases for J; bases not matched to a gene: 2. The CDR3 sequence is CASSLVTGDEQYF. Here the CDR3 DNA reads TGTGCCAGCAGCTTAGTAACAGGGGACGAGCAGTACTTC.